This TCR beta chain was sequenced in a study of blood T cell repertoires in COVID-19. At the level of the study: Sites in the United States, Italy and Spain provided acute and convalescent COVID-19 samples. The analysed material was cDNA or gDNA that came from T cells, B-cell-depleted T cells, or PBMCs.

Germline V gives CDR1 SGHAT, CDR2 FQNNGV. The CDR3 has 14 amino acids. Trimming stripped 5 bases from V and 8 bases from J, with 16 bases between. Per the original data handling: Researchers report that nucleated cell counts were estimated from reference gene primer amplification. The data were produced by immunoSEQ multiplex PCR, yet TCRdb's version contains in-frame clones alone and is incomplete. The DNA was the basis for D and trimming; V, J and clone size are from that table. The profile shows approximately 200,000 clones, 88% of them singletons. The receptor was isolated from a woman between 25 and 40 years old with acute or convalescent COVID-19. Material: peripheral blood. The chain couples TRBV11-2 to TRBJ2-1; D remains ambiguous. The CDR3 DNA sequence: TGTGCCAGCAGCCCAACGGCCGGGTCTTATGAGCAGTTCTTC. It specifies CASSPTAGSYEQFF. Based on the CDR3 plus reference TRBV11-2 and TRBJ2-1, the full variable domain is EAGVAQSPRYKIIEKRQSVAFWCNPISGHATLYWYQQILGQGPKLLIQFQNNGVVDDSQLPKDRFSAERLKGVDSTLKIQPAKLEDSAVYLCASSPTAGSYEQFFGPGTRLTVL.